This record covers a single T cell receptor (beta chain). This table comes from immunoSEQ multiplex PCR, and its TCRdb copy is limited to in-frame clones, with some not included. The table has fewer than 13,000 clones, roughly 29% seen once. The data stem from a study of graft-versus-host responses after intestinal transplantation. Study-level background: Among the recipients, transplants were multivisceral, liver-intestinal, or isolated intestinal. The study gave all recipients anti-thymocyte globulin induction, then tacrolimus and steroids for roughly 3 years.

V lost 4 bases and J 7 bases, leaving 11 bases between the germline ends. Germline V gene lookup returns CDR1 MNHEY and CDR2 SVGAGI. This CDR3 is built from 13 residues. The chain combines TRBV6-5 with TRBJ2-1, with D possibly being TRBD2 (5 bases). This sequence was found in a human patient who received an intestinal transplant. Here the sequenced sample was alloreactive CD4+ T cells from a mixed lymphocyte reaction culture, taken before intestinal transplant. Subset noted: CFSE-low proliferating T cells sorted from approximately 6-day pre-transplant mixed lymphocyte reaction (GvH or HvG direction). The CDR3 region is CASSSSGWNEQFF. The DNA of the CDR3 is TGTGCCAGCAGTTCGAGCGGATGGAATGAGCAGTTCTTC.